This TCR beta chain was identified during a study of CXCR3-negative and CXCR3-positive naive CD8 T cells. Study-level results: CXCR3 levels fell partly with cryopreservation; most assays relied on fresh PBMCs.

About this clonotype: What it recognizes is unknown.

By phenotype, naive CD8+ T cells were CD45RO-CCR7+CD27+CD95-. UMI-tagged TRB cDNA libraries were built via 5' RACE. TCRdb re-called the 5' RACE reads; one entry per CDR3 protein, DNA not given. The sample yields 100,000 to 150,000 distinct CDR3 sequences, of which the top ten take up roughly 0.31%. The sequenced sample consisted of naive CXCR3- CD8+ T cells from blood. Subset in this sample: CD45RO-CCR7+CD27+CD95- naive CD8+ T cells lacking CXCR3 (TNR3-). The sequence was collected from a human donor in good health. Some clones in this sample may be carry-over from other donors' samples.

CDR3 sequence: CSVEKGLQETQYF. The gene calls are TRBV29-1 and TRBJ2-5; with no DNA, the TCRdb D assignment of TRBD1 cannot be verified. Germline V gives CDR1 SQVTM, CDR2 ANQGSEA. The length of the CDR3 is 13 residues.